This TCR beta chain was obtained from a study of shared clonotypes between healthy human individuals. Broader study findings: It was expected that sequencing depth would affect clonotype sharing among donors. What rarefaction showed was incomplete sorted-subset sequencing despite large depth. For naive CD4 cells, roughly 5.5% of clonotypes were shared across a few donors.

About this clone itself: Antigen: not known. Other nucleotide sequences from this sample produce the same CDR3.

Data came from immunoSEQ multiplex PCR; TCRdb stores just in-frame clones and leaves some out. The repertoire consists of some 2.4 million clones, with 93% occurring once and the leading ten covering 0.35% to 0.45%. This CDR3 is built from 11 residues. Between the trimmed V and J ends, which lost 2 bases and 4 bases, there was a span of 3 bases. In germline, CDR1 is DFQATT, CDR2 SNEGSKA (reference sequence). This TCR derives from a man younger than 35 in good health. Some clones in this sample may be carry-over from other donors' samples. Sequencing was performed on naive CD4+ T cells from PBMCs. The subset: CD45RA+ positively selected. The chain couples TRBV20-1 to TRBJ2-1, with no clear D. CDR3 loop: CSARPYNEQFF. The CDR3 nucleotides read TGCAGTGCTAGACCATACAATGAGCAGTTCTTC.